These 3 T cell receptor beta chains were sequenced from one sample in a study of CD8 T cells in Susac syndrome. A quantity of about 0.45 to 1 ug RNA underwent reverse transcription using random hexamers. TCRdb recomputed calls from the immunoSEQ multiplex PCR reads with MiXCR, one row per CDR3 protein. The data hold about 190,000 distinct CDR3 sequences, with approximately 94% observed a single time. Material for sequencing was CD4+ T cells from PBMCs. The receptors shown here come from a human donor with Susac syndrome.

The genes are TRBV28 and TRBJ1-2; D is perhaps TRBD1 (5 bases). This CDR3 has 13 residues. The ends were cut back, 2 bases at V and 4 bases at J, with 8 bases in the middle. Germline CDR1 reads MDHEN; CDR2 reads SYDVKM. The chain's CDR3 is CASSLRDLYGYTF. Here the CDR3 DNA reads TGTGCCAGCAGTTTACGGGACCTCTATGGCTACACCTTC.

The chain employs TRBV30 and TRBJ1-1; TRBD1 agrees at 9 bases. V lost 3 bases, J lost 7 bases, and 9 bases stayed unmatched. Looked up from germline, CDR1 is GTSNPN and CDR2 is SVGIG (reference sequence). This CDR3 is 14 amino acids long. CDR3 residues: CAWRETGGADEAFF. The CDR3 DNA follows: TGTGCCTGGAGAGAAACAGGGGGCGCGGATGAAGCTTTCTTT.

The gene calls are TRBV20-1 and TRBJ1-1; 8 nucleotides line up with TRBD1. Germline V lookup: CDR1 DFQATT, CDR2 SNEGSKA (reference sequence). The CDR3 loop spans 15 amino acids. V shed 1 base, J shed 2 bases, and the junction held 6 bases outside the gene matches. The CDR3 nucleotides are TGCAGTGCTAGAGGGATCGGACAGGGAAACACTGAAGCTTTCTTT. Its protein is CSARGIGQGNTEAFF.